This T cell receptor beta chain was identified during a study of T cell repertoires in cytomegalovirus infection. Background on the study: Matching HLA type and CMV infection were both indicated by public TCR beta signatures.

TCRdb reprocessed the reads with MiXCR, giving one entry per CDR3 protein. The table includes about 160,000 distinct CDR3 sequences, about 20% detected once. On this clonotype itself: As yet, its antigen is unknown.

With 5 bases removed from V and 2 bases from J, the gap between germline ends came to 10 bases. Germline CDR1 is SGHVS and CDR2 is FQNEAQ. The CDR3 extends over 13 amino acids. The chain joins TRBV7-8 to TRBJ2-7; weak D call: TRBD1 (6 bases). This receptor was identified in a human donor in good health (CMV status not recorded). Some clones in this sample may be carry-over from other donors' samples. Sequencing used CD8+ T cells from cultured PBMCs, obtained from culture after CMV antigen stimulation. For the CDR3, the DNA is TGTGCCAGCAGCACCGACAGGACCTACGAGCAGTACTTC. It encodes CASSTDRTYEQYF.